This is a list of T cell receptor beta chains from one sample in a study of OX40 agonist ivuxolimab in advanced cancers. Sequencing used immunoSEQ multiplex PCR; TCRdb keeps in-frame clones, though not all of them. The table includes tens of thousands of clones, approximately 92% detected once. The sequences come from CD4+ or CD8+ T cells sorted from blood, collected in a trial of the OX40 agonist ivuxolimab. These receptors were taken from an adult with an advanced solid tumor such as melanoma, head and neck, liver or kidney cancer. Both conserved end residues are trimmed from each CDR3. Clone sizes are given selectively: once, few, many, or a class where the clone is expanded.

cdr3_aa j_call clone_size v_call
ASSLVSSYEQY TRBJ2-7 . TRBV11-3
ASSLDGQGARETQY TRBJ2-5 . TRBV7-9
SVRGATGLDEKLF TRBJ1-4 . TRBV29-1
ASSDIPNEKLF TRBJ1-4 . TRBV6-4
ASTPAGTSNYGYT TRBJ1-2 . TRBV6-5
AISDGTSGREQY TRBJ2-7 . TRBV10-3
SVERLAGAVGEQY TRBJ2-7 . TRBV29-1
AWRWRWREEDGYT TRBJ1-2 . TRBV30
ASRITGTGGYEQY TRBJ2-7 . TRBV6-5
ASSPLSSVGELF TRBJ2-2 . TRBV6-5
ASHSGYGYT TRBJ1-2 few TRBV19
SVPRHGTERPYNEQF TRBJ2-1 . TRBV29-1
ASSQERVRYEQY TRBJ2-7 . TRBV4-2
ASSLESGTNTDTQY TRBJ2-3 . TRBV5-1
AWGTEGETQY TRBJ2-5 . TRBV30
ASSGTGISYEQY TRBJ2-7 . TRBV6-1
ASRRQGIYGYT TRBJ1-2 once TRBV27
ASSDGTGESNQPQH TRBJ1-5 once TRBV10-2
ASSNPGTSGNYEQY TRBJ2-7 . TRBV6-6
ASSPYRDRTYEQY TRBJ2-7 . TRBV7-8
ASSPWAWGGEQY TRBJ2-7 . TRBV2
ATSTGEGITEAF TRBJ1-1 . TRBV15
ASSEGTGERGYT TRBJ1-2 . TRBV6-1
ASSGSRVGETQY TRBJ2-5 . TRBV2
ASHRGRQVVGGTKNIQY TRBJ2-4 . TRBV19
AWSGGGLREKLF TRBJ1-4 . TRBV30
ASSPWGEKLF TRBJ1-4 . TRBV19
SARDRGEQF TRBJ2-1 . TRBV20-1
ASSIGQGKYEQY TRBJ2-7 . TRBV19